A single sample gave rise to the 27 T cell receptor beta chains below, sequenced in a study of T cells in Graves' hyperthyroidism and ophthalmopathy. RNA transcripts provided the source from which TCR beta CDR3 regions were amplified. Initially, a first-round RT-PCR of the TCR CDR3 employed the HTBI primer set. TCRdb re-derived calls from the multiplex PCR reads in MiXCR, one entry per CDR3 protein. This sample carries 700,000 to 850,000 distinct CDR3 sequences, 30% to 40% of them seen once, and the ten largest clones take roughly 31%. The sample was blood. The receptors were gathered from a woman between 40 and 50 years old with Graves' hyperthyroidism.

This chain uses TRBV7-2 with TRBJ1-1; a possible D gene is TRBD1 (5 bases). The CDR3 length is 14 residues. Trimming took 5 bases from V and 6 from J, leaving 16 bases between them. From germline, CDR1 is SGHTA and CDR2 FQGNSA. CDR3 sequence (DNA): TGTGCCAGCAGCCCGGGACTGGGGGAGGCTGAAGCTTTCTTT. This sequence encodes CASSPGLGEAEAFF.

This clonotype was seen many times. V and J are TRBV19 and TRBJ1-1, with a possible D match to TRBD1 (6 bases). Germline V lookup: CDR1 LNHDA, CDR2 SQIVND (reference sequence). With 3 bases removed from V and 4 bases from J, the gap between germline ends came to 18 bases. This CDR3 spans 16 amino acids. CDR3 loop: CASSIGVKGGPTEAFF. The CDR3 DNA reads as TGTGCCAGTAGTATTGGTGTGAAGGGGGGACCCACTGAAGCTTTCTTT. The full variable domain, rest sourced from reference TRBV19 and TRBJ1-1, is DGGITQSPKYLFRKEGQNVTLSCEQNLNHDAMYWYRQDPGQGLRLIYYSQIVNDFQKGDIAEGYSVSREKKESFPLTVTSAQKNPTAFYLCASSIGVKGGPTEAFFGQGTRLTVV.

The chain combines TRBV7-9 with TRBJ1-6; maybe TRBD1 (5 bases). Trimming removed 5 bases from V and 8 bases from J, with 13 bases in between. The CDR3 covers 14 residues. Germline-derived CDR1 and CDR2 are SEHNR and FQNEAQ (reference sequence). The CDR3: CASSVEGLDSPLHF. Written as DNA, the CDR3 is TGTGCCAGCAGCGTCGAGGGGTTGGATTCACCCCTCCACTTT.

The chain carries TRBV4-2 and TRBJ2-3; possibly TRBD1 or TRBD2 for D (5 bases each). The V end lost 3 bases, the J end lost 0 bases, and 7 bases lay between the germline ends. There are 14 residues in the CDR3. In germline, CDR1 is LGHNA, CDR2 YNFKEQ. DNA of the CDR3: TGTGCCAGCAGCCACCGGGACAGCACAGATACGCAGTATTTT. Protein: CASSHRDSTDTQYF.

This clonotype was seen only a few times. The genes are TRBV10-1 and TRBJ1-3, with D hard to call. The ends were cut back, 6 bases at V and 0 bases at J, with 12 bases in the middle. The CDR3 has 15 amino acids. Germline-derived CDR1 and CDR2 are WNHNN and SYGVQD (reference sequence). CDR3 amino acids: CASSDSQNSGNTIYF. The CDR3 DNA reads TGCGCCAGCAGCGATTCGCAGAACTCTGGAAACACCATATATTTT.

The chain recombines TRBV25-1 with TRBJ2-6, with a possible D match to TRBD1 (6 bases). Trimming pared 4 bases from V and 2 bases from J, leaving 12 bases between. Germline V gives CDR1 MGHDK, CDR2 SYGVNS. The CDR3 runs 16 residues. CDR3 sequence (DNA): TGTGCCAGCAGTGGAGCAGGGGTGGCTGGGGCCAACGTCCTGACTTTC. Translated, it gives CASSGAGVAGANVLTF. Full variable domain (remainder filled in from reference TRBV25-1 and TRBJ2-6): EADIYQTPRYLVIGTGKKITLECSQTMGHDKMYWYQQDPGMELHLIHYSYGVNSTEKGDLSSESTVSRIRTEHFPLTLESARPSHTSQYLCASSGAGVAGANVLTFGAGSRLTVL.

Details on this clonotype: A read error may account for a junction end that differs from germline. This rearrangement joins TRBV5-1 to TRBJ2-2; D is undetermined. CDR3 size: 13 residues. Germline assignment: CDR1 SGHRS and CDR2 YFSETQ. This CDR3 is CASSPVSTGELFF. CDR3 sequence (DNA): TGTGCCAGCAGCCCTGTCTCAACCGGGGAGCTGTTTTTT.

This clonotype occurred many times. The V gene is TRBV12-3 or TRBV12-4, the J gene TRBJ1-5; no clear D. V was pared by 3 bases and J by 3 bases, with 6 bases between. This CDR3 has 13 amino acids. The CDR3 DNA is TGTGCCAGCAGTTTCAGTAACAATCAGCCCCAGCATTTT. Protein: CASSFSNNQPQHF.

This clonotype has at least ten counts. This sequence joins TRBV12-3 or TRBV12-4 and TRBJ1-1; D uncertain. V lost 7 bases, J lost 0 bases, and 12 bases lay in between. CDR3 size: 14 residues. DNA of the CDR3: TGTGCCAGCACTACCTCGAGCTTGAACACTGAAGCTTTCTTT. Its protein is CASTTSSLNTEAFF.

For this clonotype: The conserved final phenylalanine or tryptophan is absent from the CDR3, which likely points to a read error. The chain uses TRBV20-1 and TRBJ2-7; D may be TRBD1 or TRBD2 (6 bases each). Germline V gene sequence: CDR1 DFQATT, CDR2 SNEGSKA (reference sequence). V was clipped by 6 bases and J by 6 bases, with 18 bases between them. CDR3 length: 13 residues. CDR3 amino acids: CSAPTFRGGEQYY. The CDR3 DNA follows: TGCAGTGCCCCCACATTCAGGGGAGGCGAGCAGTACTAC.

Details on this clonotype: Since a much larger clone is just one base distant, this may be a read error. This chain connects TRBV7-9 to TRBJ2-3; D is unresolved. The CDR3 covers 14 residues. The germline V gene encodes CDR1 SEHNR and CDR2 FQNEAQ (reference sequence). The CDR3 loop reads CAGSLASSTDTQYF. In DNA form, the CDR3 reads TGTGCCGGCAGCTTGGCGTCTAGCACAGATACGCAGTATTTT.

This chain uses TRBV30 with TRBJ2-7, with 7 bases that match TRBD1. V lost 1 base and J lost 4; bases outside the gene matches: 7. The CDR3 has 14 residues. Germline V gene sequence: CDR1 GTSNPN, CDR2 SVGIG (reference sequence). The CDR3 DNA is TGTGCCTGGAGTGGGGGGACAGTTGTTTACGAGCAGTACTTC. Protein product: CAWSGGTVVYEQYF.

The chain is built from TRBV5-1 and TRBJ2-7; D gene uncertain. V was shortened by 0 bases and J by 2 bases, with 15 bases between the two germline ends. CDR3 size: 16 residues. The germline CDR1 and CDR2 sequences are SGHRS and YFSETQ. The CDR3 loop is CASSLGGRASTYEQYF. The CDR3 coding sequence is TGCGCCAGCAGCTTGGGAGGTCGAGCGAGCACCTACGAGCAGTACTTC. Together with reference TRBV5-1 and TRBJ2-7, the CDR3 gives the full variable domain: KAGVTQTPRYLIKTRGQQVTLSCSPISGHRSVSWYQQTPGQGLQFLFEYFSETQRNKGNFPGRFSGRQFSNSRSEMNVSTLELGDSALYLCASSLGGRASTYEQYFGPGTRLTVT.

The chain links TRBV10-3 to TRBJ2-3; the D gene is possibly TRBD2 (5 bases). The germline CDR1 and CDR2 sequences are ENHRY and SYGVKD. CDR3 length: 13 residues. Trimming pared 6 bases from V and 1 base from J, leaving 8 bases between. Here the CDR3 DNA reads TGTGCCATCAGCGGACTTGGCACAGATACGCAGTATTTT. Translated: CAISGLGTDTQYF.

This clonotype was seen many times. One end of the junction does not line up with germline, which may come from a read error. The J gene is TRBJ1-5, the V gene TRBV12-3 or TRBV12-4; a weak D match, TRBD1 (5 bases). This CDR3 spans 14 amino acids. This CDR3 is CASSLAGLNQPQHF. Written as DNA, the CDR3 is TGTGCCAGCAGCTTAGCAGGGCTAAATCAGCCCCAGCATTTT.

This clonotype appeared a few times. This sequence joins TRBV20-1 and TRBJ2-2, with D unclear. Germline V gene sequence: CDR1 DFQATT, CDR2 SNEGSKA (reference sequence). This CDR3 region has 12 residues. The V end lost 6 bases, the J end lost 2 bases, and 7 bases lay between the germline ends. The DNA of the CDR3 is TGCAGTGCATGGCACAACACCGGGGAGCTGTTTTTT. Protein: CSAWHNTGELFF.

This clonotype was seen only a few times. V and J are TRBV6-6 and TRBJ1-5, with D uncertain. The ends were cut back, 6 bases at V and 1 base at J, with 19 bases in the middle. The germline CDR1 and CDR2 sequences are MNHNY and SVGAGI (reference sequence). The CDR3 loop spans 17 amino acids. The CDR3 sequence is CASSRTGPKGSNQPQHF. In nucleotides, the CDR3 is TGTGCCAGCAGCCGAACGGGCCCAAAAGGGAGCAATCAGCCCCAGCATTTT.

This clonotype has at least ten counts. The chain has TRBV20-1 and TRBJ1-2; D is unclear. This CDR3 region has 13 residues. V lost 6 bases and J lost 2, with 13 bases in between. CDR1 and CDR2 from the germline V gene are DFQATT and SNEGSKA (reference sequence). The CDR3 loop is CSALSTDNYGYTF. Written as DNA, the CDR3 is TGCAGTGCCCTAAGTACAGACAACTATGGCTACACCTTC.

J is TRBJ1-3 and V is TRBV5-4, with a possible D match to TRBD1 (6 bases). In germline, CDR1 is SGHNT, CDR2 YYREEE (reference sequence). Trimming took 2 bases from V and 2 from J, leaving 11 bases between them. The CDR3 is 15 amino acids. The CDR3 DNA reads as TGTGCCAGCAGCTTACAGGGTAACCCTGGAAACACCATATATTTT. It translates to CASSLQGNPGNTIYF.

Only a few counts were recorded for this clonotype. V and J are TRBV6-6 and TRBJ1-1; D remains ambiguous. V lost 2 bases and J lost 7, with 14 bases in between. Per the germline V gene, CDR1 is MNHNY and CDR2 is SVGAGI (reference sequence). The CDR3 is made up of 14 amino acids. The CDR3 coding sequence is TGTGCCAGCAGTTACGACCCAGAAAGTAGTGAAGCTTTCTTT. Translation gives CASSYDPESSEAFF.

This clonotype was seen ten or more times. This chain connects TRBV24-1 to TRBJ2-2, with D possibly called TRBD1 or TRBD2 (5 bases each). Trimming cost V 4 bases and J 4 bases, with 21 bases left between them. Germline assignment: CDR1 KGHDR and CDR2 SFDVKD. The CDR3 totals 18 residues. The CDR3 DNA reads TGTGCCACCAGTGACCGATCCCGGGACCAACGCGGCACCGGGGAGCTGTTTTTT. Its translation is CATSDRSRDQRGTGELFF.

Many counts were recorded for this clonotype. The rearrangement links TRBV5-8 to TRBJ2-5; the match to TRBD1 covers 7 bases. V was pared by 4 bases and J by 5 bases, with 5 bases of the junction left unmatched. The CDR3 covers 13 residues. In germline, CDR1 is SGHTS, CDR2 YDEGEE. The CDR3 is CASSRDRDETQYF. The CDR3 nucleotides read TGTGCCAGCAGCCGTGACAGGGATGAGACCCAGTACTTC. The whole variable domain, filled in from reference TRBV5-8 and TRBJ2-5, reads EAGVTQSPTHLIKTRGQQATLRCSPISGHTSVYWYQQALGLGLQFLLWYDEGEERNRGNFPPRFSGRQFPNYSSELNVNALELEDSALYLCASSRDRDETQYFGPGTRLLVL.

The table lists this clonotype with many counts. This sequence joins TRBV24-1 and TRBJ1-1, with TRBD1 matching over 8 bases. CDR1 KGHDR and CDR2 SFDVKD come from the germline V gene. The J segment lost 8 bases and the V segment lost 7 bases, leaving 2 bases of the junction unmatched. The CDR3 is 11 amino acids. CDR3 DNA sequence: TGTGCCACCAGCCGACAGGGGGAAGCTTTCTTT. Protein sequence: CATSRQGEAFF.

The chain carries TRBV2 and TRBJ1-2; 8 nucleotides agree with TRBD1. V shed 8 bases and J 7 bases; nucleotides not matched to a gene: 6. From germline, CDR1 is SNHLY and CDR2 FYNNEI. This CDR3 is 12 amino acids long. CDR3 bases: TGTGCCAGCTCGACAGGGGTTACTGGCTACACCTTC. As protein: CASSTGVTGYTF.

This chain links TRBV5-4 with TRBJ2-2; D is perhaps TRBD1 (5 bases). CDR1 is SGHNT, CDR2 YYREEE, per germline (reference sequence). The CDR3 consists of 16 residues. V lost 1 base to trimming and J lost 7 bases, with 17 bases between them. The CDR3 sequence is CASSLLAGQVGGELFF. The CDR3 bases are TGTGCCAGCAGCTTGTTGGCAGGGCAAGTAGGCGGGGAGCTGTTTTTT.

The chain carries TRBV6-9 and TRBJ2-1; TRBD2 matches at 11 bases. Germline CDR1 reads MNHGY; CDR2 reads SVAAGI. Trimming at V came to 7 bases and at J to 6 bases, leaving 5 bases not matched to a gene. The CDR3 runs to 14 residues. CDR3 protein: CASINLAGGNEQFF. CDR3 DNA: TGTGCCAGCATTAACCTAGCGGGGGGCAATGAGCAGTTCTTC.

Concerning this clonotype itself: This may stem from a read error, because a much larger clone lies one nucleotide away. V is TRBV7-2 and J is TRBJ2-7; D is ambiguous. The germline CDR1 and CDR2 sequences are SGHTA and FQGNSA. The CDR3 totals 12 residues. V was cut by 5 bases and J by 7 bases, with 12 bases left in between. The CDR3: CASSAYIGEQYF. CDR3 in DNA: TGTGCCAGCAGCGCCTATATTGGAGAGCAGTACTTC.